The present TCR beta chain was sequenced within a study of blood T cell repertoires in COVID-19. Study details: The United States, Italy and Spain provided the acute and convalescent COVID-19 samples.

The germline CDR1 and CDR2 sequences are SGHNT and YENEEA. V was clipped by 2 bases and J by 4 bases; unmatched bases: 4. CDR3 length: 16 residues. Method: immunoSEQ multiplex PCR; TCRdb's copy keeps in-frame clones and lacks some. This repertoire shows some 500,000 clones, approximately 88% found once; its top ten account for less than 9%. The gene calls are TRBV11-3 and TRBJ2-3, with 12 bases that match TRBD2. Material for sequencing was peripheral blood. The sequence came from a woman between 45 and 60 years old with COVID-19, enrolled during active disease. The CDR3: CASSLRASGGADTQYF. CDR3 bases: TGTGCCAGCAGCTTAAGGGCTAGCGGGGGGGCAGATACGCAGTATTTT. Using reference TRBV11-3 and TRBJ2-3 for the parts outside the CDR3, the full variable domain is EAGVVQSPRYKIIEKKQPVAFWCNPISGHNTLYWYLQNLGQGPELLIRYENEEAVDDSQLPKDRFSAERLKGVDSTLKIQPAELGDSAVYLCASSLRASGGADTQYFGPGTRLTVL.